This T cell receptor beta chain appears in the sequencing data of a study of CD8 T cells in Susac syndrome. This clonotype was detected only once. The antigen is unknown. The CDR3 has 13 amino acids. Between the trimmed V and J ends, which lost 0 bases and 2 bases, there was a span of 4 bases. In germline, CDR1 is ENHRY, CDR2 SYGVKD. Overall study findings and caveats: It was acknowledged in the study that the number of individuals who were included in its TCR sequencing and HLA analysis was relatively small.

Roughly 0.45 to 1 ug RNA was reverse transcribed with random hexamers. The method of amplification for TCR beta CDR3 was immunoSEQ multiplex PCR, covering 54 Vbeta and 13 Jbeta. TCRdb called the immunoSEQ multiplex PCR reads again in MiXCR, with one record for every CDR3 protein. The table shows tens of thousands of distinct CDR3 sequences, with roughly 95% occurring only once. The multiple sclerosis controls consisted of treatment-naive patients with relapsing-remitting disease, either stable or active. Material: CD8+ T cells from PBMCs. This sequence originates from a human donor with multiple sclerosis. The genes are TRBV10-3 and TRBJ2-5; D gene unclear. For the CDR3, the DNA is TGTGCCATCAGTGAGTCGCAGCAAGAGACCCAGTACTTC. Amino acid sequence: CAISESQQETQYF.